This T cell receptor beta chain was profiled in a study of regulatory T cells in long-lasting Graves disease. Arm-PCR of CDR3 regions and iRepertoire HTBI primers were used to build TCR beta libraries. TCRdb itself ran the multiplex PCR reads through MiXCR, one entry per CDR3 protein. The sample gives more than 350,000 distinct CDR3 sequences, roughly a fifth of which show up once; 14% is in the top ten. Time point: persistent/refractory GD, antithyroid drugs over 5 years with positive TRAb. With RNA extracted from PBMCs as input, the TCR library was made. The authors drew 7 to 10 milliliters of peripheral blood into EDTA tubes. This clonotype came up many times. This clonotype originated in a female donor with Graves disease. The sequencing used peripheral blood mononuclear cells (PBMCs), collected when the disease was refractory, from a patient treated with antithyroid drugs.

The CDR3 DNA follows: TGTGCCAGCAGTTACTCGATCGCGACAGAACTGTTTTTT. It encodes CASSYSIATELFF. The rearrangement uses TRBV6-5 and TRBJ1-4; weak D call: TRBD1 (5 bases). Germline V gene data show CDR1 as MNHEY and CDR2 as SVGAGI. V was shortened by 0 bases and J by 12 bases, with 11 bases between the two germline ends. The CDR3 loop spans 13 amino acids.